These T cell receptor beta chains were read from a single sample in a study of spatial heterogeneity in lung cancer. TCRdb re-analysed the 5' RACE reads in MiXCR, keeping a single row per CDR3 protein. The sample records approximately 1,800 distinct CDR3 sequences, 8% to 9.5% being singletons. This specimen was lung tumor tissue, taken at surgery. The source of these receptors is a female donor with early-stage non-small cell lung cancer. Each CDR3 is given with its conserved first and last residue. D genes are given only for firm matches. Rows give clone size only sometimes, using once, few, many, or a class for an expanded clone.

>TRBV7-2|medium-sized|NA|TRBJ1-1
CASSPLSETEAFF
TGTGCCAGCAGCCCCCTGTCCGAGACTGAAGCTTTCTTT
>TRBV6-6|medium-sized|TRBD1|TRBJ2-7
CASNPRQGSSYEQYF
TGTGCCAGCAACCCCAGACAGGGAAGCTCCTACGAGCAGTACTTC
>TRBV5-1|medium-sized|TRBD1|TRBJ2-2
CASRGQGFTGELFF
TGCGCCAGCCGTGGACAGGGTTTCACCGGGGAGCTGTTTTTT
>TRBV7-2|large|TRBD2|TRBJ2-3
CASSPLTSGYTDTQYF
TGTGCCAGCAGCCCCTTGACTAGCGGATACACAGATACGCAGTATTTT
>TRBV29-1|medium-sized|NA|TRBJ2-3
CSVDTDTQYF
TGCAGCGTTGATACAGATACGCAGTATTTT
>TRBV7-2|medium-sized|NA|TRBJ2-5
CASSLERGMKTQYF
TGTGCCAGCAGCTTAGAGAGGGGGATGAAGACCCAGTACTTC
>TRBV7-9|medium-sized|NA|TRBJ1-5
CASSSRWNQPQHF
TGTGCCAGCAGCTCTCGGTGGAATCAGCCCCAGCATTTT
>TRBV11-1|large|TRBD1|TRBJ1-2
CASSQNPGGQYGYTF
TGTGCCAGCAGCCAAAACCCCGGGGGACAGTATGGCTACACCTTC
>TRBV5-5|medium-sized|NA|TRBJ1-5
CASSPPAGQPQHF
TGTGCCAGCAGCCCCCCGGCGGGCCAGCCCCAGCATTTT
>TRBV7-2|medium-sized|NA|TRBJ1-2
CASSSRPDRYGYTF
TGTGCCAGCAGCTCAAGGCCGGACAGATATGGCTACACCTTC
>TRBV20-1|large|TRBD1|TRBJ2-3
CSATDRARGDTQYF
TGCAGTGCGACAGACAGGGCCCGGGGAGATACGCAGTATTTT
>TRBV9|medium-sized|NA|TRBJ2-7
CASSVEGDYEQYF
TGTGCCAGCAGCGTAGAGGGGGACTACGAGCAGTACTTC
>TRBV6-1|large|NA|TRBJ2-7
CASTEGLTGATYEQYF
TGTGCCAGCACCGAGGGCCTGACGGGGGCCACCTACGAGCAGTACTTC
>TRBV7-2|many|TRBD1|TRBJ1-2
CASSPTGTEVYGYTF
TGTGCCAGCAGCCCGACCGGGACAGAAGTTTATGGCTACACCTTC
>TRBV30|large|NA|TRBJ2-5
CAWSVEGGQETQYF
TGTGCCTGGAGTGTAGAGGGGGGCCAAGAGACCCAGTACTTC
>TRBV5-1|medium-sized|TRBD1|TRBJ2-7
CASSETGADEQYF
TGCGCCAGCAGCGAGACAGGGGCGGACGAGCAGTACTTC
>TRBV6-2/TRBV6-3|medium-sized|NA|TRBJ1-3
CASTIDGFSGNTIYF
TGTGCCAGCACCATAGATGGGTTCTCTGGAAACACCATATATTTT
>TRBV12-3/TRBV12-4|many|NA|TRBJ1-1
CASSSSGRLNTEAFF
TGTGCCAGCAGTTCGTCAGGGCGGCTGAACACTGAAGCTTTCTTT
>TRBV4-3|large|TRBD1|TRBJ1-1
CASSQKISTGGRSTEAFF
TGCGCCAGCAGCCAAAAAATCTCGACAGGGGGTAGAAGCACTGAAGCTTTCTTT
>TRBV20-1|medium-sized|TRBD2|TRBJ2-3
CSARDWAGVLDTQYF
TGCAGTGCTAGAGATTGGGCGGGGGTCTTAGATACGCAGTATTTT
>TRBV5-1|medium-sized|NA|TRBJ1-3
CASSFNGDQGNTIYF
TGCGCCAGCAGCTTTAACGGCGACCAAGGAAACACCATATATTTT
>TRBV3-1|medium-sized|TRBD1|TRBJ1-1
CASSHGTGGEAFF
TGTGCCAGCAGCCACGGGACAGGCGGTGAAGCTTTCTTT
>TRBV28|medium-sized|NA|TRBJ2-7
CASSPLYGTGSSYEQYF
TGTGCCAGCAGTCCCTTATACGGGACTGGTAGCTCCTACGAGCAGTACTTC
>TRBV5-1|medium-sized|TRBD1|TRBJ1-1
CASSLISTGGTEAFF
TGCGCCAGCAGCTTGATTTCTACAGGGGGGACTGAAGCTTTCTTT
>TRBV7-2|large|NA|TRBJ2-5
CASSFGTAIQETQYF
TGTGCCAGCAGCTTCGGGACTGCGATACAAGAGACCCAGTACTTC
>TRBV28|many|NA|TRBJ1-2
CASTPLNRAVYGYTF
TGTGCCAGCACCCCGCTCAATCGGGCCGTTTATGGCTACACCTTC
>TRBV6-2/TRBV6-3|large|NA|TRBJ2-6
CASSYDSGANVLTF
TGTGCCAGCAGTTACGACTCTGGGGCCAACGTCCTGACTTTC
>TRBV5-1|medium-sized|TRBD1|TRBJ1-1
CASSLEQGATEAFF
TGCGCCAGCAGCTTGGAACAGGGGGCCACTGAAGCTTTCTTT
>TRBV18|medium-sized|TRBD1|TRBJ2-4
CASSPFDRGLIKNIQYF
TGTGCCAGCTCACCGTTCGACAGGGGGCTGATAAAAAACATTCAGTACTTC
>TRBV20-1|medium-sized|NA|TRBJ1-5
CSAAVEQGGNQPQHF
TGCAGTGCCGCGGTGGAACAGGGCGGGAATCAGCCCCAGCATTTT
>TRBV11-2|NA|NA|TRBJ2-7
CASSLAGYTYEQYF
TGTGCCAGCAGCTTAGCAGGGTATACCTACGAGCAGTACTTC
>TRBV27|many|NA|TRBJ1-6
CASSAYGAEDNSPLHF
TGTGCCAGCAGTGCCTACGGGGCTGAAGATAATTCACCCCTCCACTTT
>TRBV5-4|medium-sized|TRBD1|TRBJ1-2
CASSLVPRQGRVGYTF
TGTGCCAGCAGCTTAGTCCCGCGACAGGGCCGCGTCGGCTACACCTTC
>TRBV29-1|medium-sized|NA|TRBJ1-2
CSVASKLGYGYTF
TGCAGCGTTGCGTCAAAGTTAGGGTATGGCTACACCTTC
>TRBV6-2/TRBV6-3|medium-sized|TRBD2|TRBJ2-3
CASSYGTSADTQYF
TGTGCCAGCAGTTACGGGACTAGCGCAGATACGCAGTATTTT
>TRBV12-3/TRBV12-4|medium-sized|NA|TRBJ2-6
CASSGRSGANVLTF
TGTGCCAGCAGCGGGCGTTCTGGGGCCAACGTCCTGACTTTC
>TRBV5-5|medium-sized|NA|TRBJ2-5
CASSLAVQETQYF
TGTGCCAGCAGCTTGGCCGTGCAAGAGACCCAGTACTTC
>TRBV2|medium-sized|TRBD1|TRBJ2-5
CASSEGNRGRETQYF
TGTGCCAGCAGTGAAGGGAACAGGGGGCGAGAGACCCAGTACTTC
>TRBV7-2|hyperexpanded|NA|TRBJ2-1
CASSFSGGNEQFF
TGTGCCAGCAGCTTCTCCGGAGGCAATGAGCAGTTCTTC
>TRBV5-4|medium-sized|NA|TRBJ1-1
CASSSFRTEAFF
TGTGCCAGCAGCTCCTTCAGGACTGAAGCTTTCTTT
>TRBV30|once|NA|TRBJ1-3
CAWSILGNTIYF
TGTGCCTGGAGTATACTAGGAAACACCATATATTTT
>TRBV27|NA|NA|TRBJ1-5
CASGRQGNQPQHF
TGTGCCAGCGGCAGACAAGGCAATCAGCCCCAGCATTTT
>TRBV19|medium-sized|TRBD1|TRBJ2-6
CASRPSGQRSGANVLTF
TGTGCCAGTAGACCCTCGGGACAGCGCTCTGGGGCCAACGTCCTGACTTTC
>TRBV18|medium-sized|NA|TRBJ1-1
CASSPFGGHSNTEAFF
TGTGCCAGCTCACCATTCGGAGGACACTCGAACACTGAAGCTTTCTTT
>TRBV6-2/TRBV6-3|medium-sized|TRBD2|TRBJ2-7
CASKPSGGHYEQYF
TGTGCCAGCAAACCTAGCGGGGGGCACTACGAGCAGTACTTC
>TRBV12-3/TRBV12-4|medium-sized|NA|TRBJ2-3
CASSGQSTDTQYF
TGTGCCAGCAGTGGACAGAGCACAGATACGCAGTATTTT
>TRBV2|medium-sized|NA|TRBJ1-2
CASSTTVNYGYTF
TGTGCCAGCAGTACGACAGTTAACTATGGCTACACCTTC